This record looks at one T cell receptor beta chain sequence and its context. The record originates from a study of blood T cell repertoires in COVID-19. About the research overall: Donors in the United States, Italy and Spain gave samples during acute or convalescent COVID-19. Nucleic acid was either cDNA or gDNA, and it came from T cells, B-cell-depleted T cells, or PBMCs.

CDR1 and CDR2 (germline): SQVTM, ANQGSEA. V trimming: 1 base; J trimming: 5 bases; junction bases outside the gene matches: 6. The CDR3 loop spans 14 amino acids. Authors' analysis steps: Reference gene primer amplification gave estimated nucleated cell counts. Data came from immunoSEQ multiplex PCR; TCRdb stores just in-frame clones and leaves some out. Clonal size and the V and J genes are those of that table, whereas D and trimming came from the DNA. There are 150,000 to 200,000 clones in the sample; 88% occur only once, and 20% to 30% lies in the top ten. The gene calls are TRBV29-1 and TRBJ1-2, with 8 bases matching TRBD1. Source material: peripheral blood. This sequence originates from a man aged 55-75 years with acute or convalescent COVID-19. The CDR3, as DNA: TGCAGCGTTGAAGGCGGACAGGGTGGATATGGCTACACCTTC. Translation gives CSVEGGQGGYGYTF.